This TCR beta chain derives from a study of spatial heterogeneity in lung cancer (dated by TCRdb to the late 2010s). In the study overall: More beta-chain than alpha-chain transcripts were consistently detected, likely reflecting higher beta-chain transcript abundance. In non-small cell lung cancer, the study made a quantitative comparison of TCR alpha and beta repertoires among multiple tumor regions, matched nontumor lung and blood. Both alpha and beta chains were TCR-sequenced in approximately 220 tumor regions, under 85 matched nontumor lung samples and 55 to 60 PBMC samples obtained at surgery. In the raw uncorrected reads, each unique combination of TCR and UMI appeared more than ten times on average. Nonsynonymous mutation counts, determined by whole-exome sequencing of tumor tissue, were related to features of the TCR repertoire.

The time point label here, explained by the study, means: sample taken at primary tumor resection. Without any cell sorting, TCR sequencing was performed on whole RNA extracted either from tumor and nontumor lung tissue or from cryopreserved PBMC samples. The donors were about 65 patients from the lung TRACERx cohort who had early-stage, untreated non-small cell lung cancer. Only patients with enough RNA available from two or more tumor regions were chosen for TCR sequencing. The library came from 5' RACE. TCRdb records NextSeq 500 as the sequencer. The TCR library protocol attached a unique molecular identifier to each TCR cDNA molecule to allow correction of PCR and sequencing errors. In the paper's pipeline: TCR identification, UMI-based error correction and CDR3 extraction were performed with Decombinator tools. Expanded TCRs were defined as those above a frequency of 2 per 1,000, corresponding to the top 1% of the tumor frequency distribution. Each repertoire was subsampled 100 times to 5,000 TCRs, after which Renyi diversity was computed with the R vegan package. To build CDR3 similarity networks, amino acid triplet string-kernel similarity was used, and CDR3s were connected when their pairwise similarity was above 0.82. Using fastp at Q25 and MiXCR, TCRdb reprocessed the public reads and kept productive beta chains. Every distinct CDR3 protein forms one entry, paired with its most common genes and DNA. These V and J calls are TCRdb output, not the study's own analysis. The sample contains about 13,000 distinct CDR3 sequences, under 4% of them found a single time. Over 35% of the sample rests with the top ten.

Many counts were recorded for this clonotype. Its binding antigen is unknown. Within one base of it there is no much larger clone, and no base qualities were kept. This beta chain came through as a stray read in a library set up for alpha chains, and its size says little. Broader findings and caveats from the paper: Ubiquitous expanded tumor TCRs were found in blood more often at tumor resection than at routine follow-up. Confirming at a functional level the hypothesis that regional TCRs recognize regional mutations was considered to require additional single-cell paired TCR alpha and beta sequencing.

From the cysteine up to the phenylalanine, the CDR3 has a length of 15 residues. Left in the record is the CDR3 DNA by itself, 45 bases read in frame from the first base. Cut back by 5 bases and 4 bases, the V and J ends lie 12 bases apart. As encoded in the germline V gene (reference sequence), CDR1 is SEHNR while CDR2 is FQNEAQ. The sequencing used PBMCs, collected at surgery. Rearrangement joined TRBV7-9 to TRBJ2-6, and possibly TRBD1, on 5 matching bases. This clonotype was sampled from a male donor with early-stage non-small cell lung cancer. The nucleotide sequence is TGTGCCAGCAGCCCGTCTGGGGCCGGGGCCAACGTCCTGACTTTC. Its protein product is CASSPSGAGANVLTF.